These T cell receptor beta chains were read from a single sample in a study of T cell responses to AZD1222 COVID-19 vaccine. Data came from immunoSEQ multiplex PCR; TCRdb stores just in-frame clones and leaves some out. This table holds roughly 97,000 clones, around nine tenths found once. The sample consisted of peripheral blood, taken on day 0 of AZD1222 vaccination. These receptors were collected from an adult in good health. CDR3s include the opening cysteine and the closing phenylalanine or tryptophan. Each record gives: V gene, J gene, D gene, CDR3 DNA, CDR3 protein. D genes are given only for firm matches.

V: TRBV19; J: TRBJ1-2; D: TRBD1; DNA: TGTGCCAGTAGGCAATTTCCGGGACAGGGTTTAGGGGGCTACACCTTC; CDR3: CASRQFPGQGLGGYTF
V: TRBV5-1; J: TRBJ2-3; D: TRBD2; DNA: TGCGCCAGCAGCTTGGGAAGCGGGGCTAGCACAGATACGCAGTATTTT; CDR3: CASSLGSGASTDTQYF
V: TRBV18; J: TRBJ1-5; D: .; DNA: TGTGCCAGCTCACCCACAGGGAGCGCGGATCAGCCCCAGCATTTT; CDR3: CASSPTGSADQPQHF
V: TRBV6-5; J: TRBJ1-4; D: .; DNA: TGTGCCAGCAGCACGACAGTCAACGAAAAACTGTTTTTT; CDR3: CASSTTVNEKLFF
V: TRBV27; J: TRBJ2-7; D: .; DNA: TGTGCCAGCAGTTCGCGGACAGTACAGTACTTC; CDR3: CASSSRTVQYF
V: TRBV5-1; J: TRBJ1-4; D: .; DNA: TGCGCCAGCAGCTTGGTAGTTAATGAAAAACTGTTTTTT; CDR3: CASSLVVNEKLFF
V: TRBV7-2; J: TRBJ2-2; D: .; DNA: TGTGCCAGCAGCTTCCAAGCCGGGGAGCTGTTTTTT; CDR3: CASSFQAGELFF
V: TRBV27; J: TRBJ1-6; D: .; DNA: TGTGCCAGCAGTTTAGGGAGGGTATATTCACCCCTCCACTTT; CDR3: CASSLGRVYSPLHF
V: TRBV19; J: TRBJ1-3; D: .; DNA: TGTGCCAGTAGTTTTGGAAACACCATATATTTT; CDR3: CASSFGNTIYF
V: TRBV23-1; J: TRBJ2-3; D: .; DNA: TGCGCCAGCAGTCTGGTCTTCACAGATACGCAGTATTTT; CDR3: CASSLVFTDTQYF